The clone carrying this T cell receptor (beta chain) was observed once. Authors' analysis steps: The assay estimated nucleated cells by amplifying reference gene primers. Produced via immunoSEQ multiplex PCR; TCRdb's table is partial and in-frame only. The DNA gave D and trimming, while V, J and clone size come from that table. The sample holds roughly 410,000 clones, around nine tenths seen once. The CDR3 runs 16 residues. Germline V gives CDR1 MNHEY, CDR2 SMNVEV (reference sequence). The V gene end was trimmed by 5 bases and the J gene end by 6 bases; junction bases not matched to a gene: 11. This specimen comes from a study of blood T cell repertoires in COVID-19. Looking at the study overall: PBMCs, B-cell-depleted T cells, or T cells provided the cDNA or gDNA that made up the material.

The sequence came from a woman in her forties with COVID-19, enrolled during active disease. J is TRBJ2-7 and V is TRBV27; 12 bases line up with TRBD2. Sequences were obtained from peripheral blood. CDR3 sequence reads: CASSPSGLAGAPEQYF. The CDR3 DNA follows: TGTGCCAGCAGTCCTTCGGGACTAGCGGGCGCCCCCGAGCAGTACTTC.